Listed below are T cell receptor beta chains from one sample, sequenced in a study of TIL therapy for anti-PD-1-resistant metastatic lung cancer. Sequencing was performed with immunoSEQ multiplex PCR; in TCRdb, only in-frame clones are kept and a portion is missing. The sample has around 55,000 clones, 81% seen once. Sample: blood, taken at baseline. The receptors were sampled from a person aged 25 to 80 with non-small cell lung cancer. Each CDR3 is given with its conserved first and last residue. The order of the fields is J gene, V gene, clone size, D gene, CDR3 protein, CDR3 DNA. D genes are given only for firm matches. The listing skips clone size in some rows; elsewhere it reads once, few, many or a size class.

j_gene: TRBJ2-2
v_gene: TRBV19
abundance: -
d_gene: -
CDR3aa: CASSVEQVPTGELFF
CDR3nt: TGTGCCAGTAGTGTGGAACAGGTACCCACCGGGGAGCTGTTTTTT

j_gene: TRBJ1-6
v_gene: TRBV19
abundance: -
d_gene: -
CDR3aa: CASPPGQLHF
CDR3nt: TGTGCCAGCCCGCCGGGACAACTCCACTTT

j_gene: TRBJ2-3
v_gene: TRBV3-1/TRBV3-2
abundance: few
d_gene: TRBD1
CDR3aa: CASSPGGDTQYF
CDR3nt: TGTGCCAGCAGTCCAGGGGGAGATACGCAGTATTTT

j_gene: TRBJ1-1
v_gene: TRBV24-1
abundance: -
d_gene: -
CDR3aa: CATSERKRRDTVETEAFF
CDR3nt: TGTGCCACCAGTGAAAGGAAACGTAGGGACACGGTCGAGACTGAAGCTTTCTTT

j_gene: TRBJ2-1
v_gene: TRBV4-2
abundance: -
d_gene: -
CDR3aa: CASSQRGEDGEQFF
CDR3nt: TGTGCCAGCAGCCAACGTGGGGAGGACGGTGAGCAGTTCTTC

j_gene: TRBJ2-2
v_gene: TRBV27
abundance: -
d_gene: -
CDR3aa: CASRLSWRDTGELFF
CDR3nt: TGTGCCAGCCGTCTATCCTGGCGGGACACCGGGGAGCTGTTTTTT

j_gene: TRBJ1-2
v_gene: TRBV4-2
abundance: -
d_gene: -
CDR3aa: CASSPQGSTRGGYTF
CDR3nt: TGTGCCAGCAGCCCCCAAGGATCGACTCGAGGTGGCTACACCTTC

j_gene: TRBJ2-6
v_gene: TRBV7-3
abundance: -
d_gene: TRBD2
CDR3aa: CASSPQAGGRPSGANVLTF
CDR3nt: TGTGCCAGCAGCCCCCAGGCGGGGGGCCGTCCTTCTGGGGCCAACGTCCTGACTTTC

j_gene: TRBJ2-1
v_gene: TRBV5-6
abundance: -
d_gene: -
CDR3aa: CASSFGTSSEQFF
CDR3nt: TGTGCCAGCAGCTTTGGAACCTCCAGTGAGCAGTTCTTC

j_gene: TRBJ2-3
v_gene: TRBV12-5
abundance: -
d_gene: -
CDR3aa: CASAPRRTDTQYF
CDR3nt: TGTGCTAGTGCCCCCCGTCGCACAGATACGCAGTATTTT

j_gene: TRBJ1-5
v_gene: TRBV6-2/TRBV6-3
abundance: -
d_gene: TRBD1
CDR3aa: CASSPGQGIQPQHF
CDR3nt: TGTGCCAGCAGTCCGGGACAGGGAATACAGCCCCAGCATTTT

j_gene: TRBJ2-7
v_gene: TRBV6-1
abundance: -
d_gene: TRBD2
CDR3aa: CASSGGKSSGSLPYEQYF
CDR3nt: TGTGCCAGCAGTGGGGGGAAGTCTAGCGGGAGTCTGCCGTACGAGCAGTACTTC

j_gene: TRBJ1-1
v_gene: TRBV6-5
abundance: -
d_gene: -
CDR3aa: CASSYARGGTEAFF
CDR3nt: TGTGCCAGCAGTTACGCGCGGGGTGGAACTGAAGCTTTCTTT

j_gene: TRBJ2-5
v_gene: TRBV5-4
abundance: once
d_gene: -
CDR3aa: CASSPGYGLNQETQYF
CDR3nt: TGTGCCAGCAGCCCTGGATACGGATTAAACCAAGAGACCCAGTACTTC

j_gene: TRBJ2-7
v_gene: TRBV20-1
abundance: -
d_gene: -
CDR3aa: CSAQTGFEQYF
CDR3nt: TGCAGTGCTCAGACGGGGTTCGAGCAGTACTTC

j_gene: TRBJ1-1
v_gene: TRBV18
abundance: -
d_gene: TRBD1
CDR3aa: CASSQIPGQGANTEAFF
CDR3nt: TGTGCCAGCTCACAAATACCGGGACAGGGGGCGAACACTGAAGCTTTCTTT

j_gene: TRBJ1-2
v_gene: TRBV11-2
abundance: -
d_gene: -
CDR3aa: CASSLNFNGLGYTF
CDR3nt: TGTGCCAGCAGCTTGAACTTTAACGGTCTAGGCTACACCTTC

j_gene: TRBJ2-2
v_gene: TRBV24-1
abundance: once
d_gene: TRBD1
CDR3aa: CATRTGGTGELFF
CDR3nt: TGTGCCACAAGGACAGGCGGCACCGGGGAGCTGTTTTTT

j_gene: TRBJ1-1
v_gene: TRBV28
abundance: few
d_gene: -
CDR3aa: CASLPPAGMNTEAFF
CDR3nt: TGTGCCAGCCTACCCCCGGCGGGAATGAACACTGAAGCTTTCTTT

j_gene: TRBJ2-7
v_gene: TRBV6-5
abundance: -
d_gene: TRBD2
CDR3aa: CASSSSSGTYEQYF
CDR3nt: TGTGCCAGCAGTTCCTCTAGCGGGACCTACGAGCAGTACTTC

j_gene: TRBJ2-7
v_gene: TRBV4-1
abundance: -
d_gene: TRBD2
CDR3aa: CASSQDRDSGSPYEQYF
CDR3nt: TGCGCCAGCAGCCAAGATCGGGATAGCGGGAGCCCCTACGAGCAGTACTTC

j_gene: TRBJ2-7
v_gene: TRBV5-4
abundance: -
d_gene: -
CDR3aa: CASTSTGGPYEQYF
CDR3nt: TGTGCCAGCACCTCGACAGGAGGCCCTTACGAGCAGTACTTC

j_gene: TRBJ2-2
v_gene: TRBV30
abundance: few
d_gene: -
CDR3aa: CAWSYHTGELFF
CDR3nt: TGTGCCTGGAGTTATCACACCGGGGAGCTGTTTTTT

j_gene: TRBJ2-2
v_gene: TRBV4-3
abundance: once
d_gene: -
CDR3aa: CASSQDRRTGELFF
CDR3nt: TGCGCCAGCAGCCAAGATCGGCGCACCGGGGAGCTGTTTTTT

j_gene: TRBJ1-2
v_gene: TRBV4-1
abundance: -
d_gene: TRBD1
CDR3aa: CASSQVGQGADWNGYTF
CDR3nt: TGCGCCAGCAGCCAAGTGGGGCAGGGGGCGGACTGGAATGGCTACACCTTC

j_gene: TRBJ2-7
v_gene: TRBV7-3
abundance: -
d_gene: -
CDR3aa: CASSQRAYEQYF
CDR3nt: TGTGCCAGCAGCCAAAGAGCATACGAGCAGTACTTC

j_gene: TRBJ2-1
v_gene: TRBV6-5
abundance: once
d_gene: -
CDR3aa: CASTRNNEQFF
CDR3nt: TGTGCCAGCACCCGCAACAATGAGCAGTTCTTC

j_gene: TRBJ2-5
v_gene: TRBV19
abundance: once
d_gene: TRBD2
CDR3aa: CASSVRSGGVLETQYF
CDR3nt: TGTGCCAGTAGTGTGAGGAGCGGGGGGGTTCTTGAGACCCAGTACTTC

j_gene: TRBJ2-5
v_gene: TRBV5-4
abundance: few
d_gene: -
CDR3aa: CASSSRLIQETQYF
CDR3nt: TGTGCCAGCAGCTCCCGACTAATTCAAGAGACCCAGTACTTC

j_gene: TRBJ1-1
v_gene: TRBV6-5
abundance: -
d_gene: TRBD1
CDR3aa: CASSYRGQEAFF
CDR3nt: TGTGCCAGCAGTTACCGGGGACAGGAAGCTTTCTTT

j_gene: TRBJ1-2
v_gene: TRBV27
abundance: -
d_gene: -
CDR3aa: CASSFDPPPTSYGYTF
CDR3nt: TGTGCCAGCAGTTTTGATCCCCCGCCTACTTCCTATGGCTACACCTTC

j_gene: TRBJ2-6
v_gene: TRBV5-4
abundance: -
d_gene: TRBD2
CDR3aa: CASSFHGTSSGANVLTF
CDR3nt: TGTGCCAGCAGCTTTCACGGGACTAGCTCTGGGGCCAACGTCCTGACTTTC

j_gene: TRBJ2-1
v_gene: TRBV6-2/TRBV6-3
abundance: once
d_gene: -
CDR3aa: CASSYQRGKYEQFF
CDR3nt: TGTGCCAGCAGTTACCAGCGCGGGAAGTATGAGCAGTTCTTC

j_gene: TRBJ1-3
v_gene: TRBV5-1
abundance: few
d_gene: -
CDR3aa: CASSISGTEGNTIYF
CDR3nt: TGCGCCAGCAGCATTTCCGGGACGGAAGGAAACACCATATATTTT

j_gene: TRBJ2-2
v_gene: TRBV7-8
abundance: few
d_gene: -
CDR3aa: CASSLGTKTGELFF
CDR3nt: TGTGCCAGCAGCTTAGGGACCAAGACCGGGGAGCTGTTTTTT